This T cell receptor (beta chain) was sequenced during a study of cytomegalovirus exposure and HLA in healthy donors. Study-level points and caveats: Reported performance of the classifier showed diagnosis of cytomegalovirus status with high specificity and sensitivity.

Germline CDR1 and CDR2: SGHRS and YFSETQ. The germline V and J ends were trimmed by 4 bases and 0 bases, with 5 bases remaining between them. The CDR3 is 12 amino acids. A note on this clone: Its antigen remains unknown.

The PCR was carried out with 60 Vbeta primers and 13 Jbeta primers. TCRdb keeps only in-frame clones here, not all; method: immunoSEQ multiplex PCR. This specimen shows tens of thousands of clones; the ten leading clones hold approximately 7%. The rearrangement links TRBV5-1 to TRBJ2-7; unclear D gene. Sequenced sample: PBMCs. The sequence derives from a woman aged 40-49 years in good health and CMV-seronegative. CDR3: CASSGFSYEQYF. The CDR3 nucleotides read TGCGCCAGCAGCGGCTTCTCCTACGAGCAGTACTTC.